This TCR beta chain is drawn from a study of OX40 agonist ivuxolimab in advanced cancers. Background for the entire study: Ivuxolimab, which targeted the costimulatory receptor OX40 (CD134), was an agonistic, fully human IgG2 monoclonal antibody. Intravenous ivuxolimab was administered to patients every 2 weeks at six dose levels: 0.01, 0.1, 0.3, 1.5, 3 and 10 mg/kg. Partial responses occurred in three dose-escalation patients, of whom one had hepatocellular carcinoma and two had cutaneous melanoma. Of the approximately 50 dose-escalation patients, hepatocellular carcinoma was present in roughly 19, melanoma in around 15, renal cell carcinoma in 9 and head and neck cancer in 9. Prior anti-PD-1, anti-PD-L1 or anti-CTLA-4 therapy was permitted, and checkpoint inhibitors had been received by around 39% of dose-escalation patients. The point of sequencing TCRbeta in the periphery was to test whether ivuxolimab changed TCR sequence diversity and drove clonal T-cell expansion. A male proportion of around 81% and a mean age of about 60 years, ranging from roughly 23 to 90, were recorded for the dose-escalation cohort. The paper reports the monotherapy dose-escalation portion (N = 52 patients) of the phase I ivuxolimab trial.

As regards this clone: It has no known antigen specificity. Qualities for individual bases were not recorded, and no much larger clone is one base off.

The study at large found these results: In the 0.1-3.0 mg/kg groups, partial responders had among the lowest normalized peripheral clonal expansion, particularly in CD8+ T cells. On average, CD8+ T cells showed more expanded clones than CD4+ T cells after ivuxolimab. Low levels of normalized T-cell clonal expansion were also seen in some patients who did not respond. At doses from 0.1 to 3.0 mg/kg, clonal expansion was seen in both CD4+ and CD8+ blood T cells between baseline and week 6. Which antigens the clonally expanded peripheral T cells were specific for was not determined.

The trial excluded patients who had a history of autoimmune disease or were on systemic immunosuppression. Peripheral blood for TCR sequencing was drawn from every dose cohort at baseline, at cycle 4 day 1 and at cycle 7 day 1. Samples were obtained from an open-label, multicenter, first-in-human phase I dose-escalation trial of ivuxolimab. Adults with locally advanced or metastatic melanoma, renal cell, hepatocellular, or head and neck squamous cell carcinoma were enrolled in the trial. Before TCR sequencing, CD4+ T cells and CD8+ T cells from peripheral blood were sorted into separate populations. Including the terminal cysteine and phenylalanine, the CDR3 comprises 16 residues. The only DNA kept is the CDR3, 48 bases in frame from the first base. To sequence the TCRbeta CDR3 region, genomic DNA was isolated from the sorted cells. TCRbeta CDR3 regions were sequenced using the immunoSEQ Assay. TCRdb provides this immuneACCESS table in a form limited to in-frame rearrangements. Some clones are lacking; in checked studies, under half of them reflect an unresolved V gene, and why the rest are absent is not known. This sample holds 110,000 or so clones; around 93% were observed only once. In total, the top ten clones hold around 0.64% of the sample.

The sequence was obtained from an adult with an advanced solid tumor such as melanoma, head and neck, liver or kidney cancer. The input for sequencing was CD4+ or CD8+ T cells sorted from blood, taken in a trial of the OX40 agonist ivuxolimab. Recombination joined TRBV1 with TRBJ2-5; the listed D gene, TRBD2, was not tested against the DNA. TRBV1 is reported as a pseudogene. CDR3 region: CTSSHKTSGGYETQYF. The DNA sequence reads TGCACCAGCAGCCATAAGACTAGCGGGGGGTATGAGACCCAGTACTTC.